A single sample is the source of the 32 T cell receptor beta chains below, sequenced in a study of blood T cell repertoires in COVID-19. The assay was immunoSEQ multiplex PCR, and TCRdb's table has in-frame clones only and misses some. The sample lists approximately 46,000 clones; roughly 86% were seen once. Sequenced: peripheral blood. The receptors derive from a man in his 60s with active or convalescent COVID-19.

This rearrangement joins TRBV5-1 to TRBJ2-3; tentative D call: TRBD2 (5 bases). Germline lookup yields CDR1 SGHRS and CDR2 YFSETQ. The CDR3 runs 15 residues. Trimming removed 1 base at V and 2 bases at J, with 11 bases between. The CDR3 bases are TGCGCCAGCAGCTTGACGGGGTTCGACACAGATACGCAGTATTTT. Protein product: CASSLTGFDTDTQYF.

V is TRBV27 and J is TRBJ2-1, with 7 bases lining up with TRBD1. The V segment lost 7 bases and the J segment 3 bases; nucleotides outside the gene matches: 6. The CDR3 is made up of 14 amino acids. From germline, CDR1 is MNHEY and CDR2 SMNVEV (reference sequence). The CDR3 DNA sequence: TGTGCCAGCACCCGACAGGGCCTCTACAATGAGCAGTTCTTC. Translating gives CASTRQGLYNEQFF.

The rearrangement links TRBV9 to TRBJ2-6, with D tentatively TRBD1 (6 bases). Between the trimmed V and J ends, which lost 5 bases and 0 bases, there was a span of 15 bases. CDR1 and CDR2 (germline): SGDLS, YYNGEE. The CDR3 is made up of 17 amino acids. The CDR3 region has the DNA TGTGCCAGCAGACCCGGGACACCAAGCTCTGGGGCCAACGTCCTGACTTTC. Protein product: CASRPGTPSSGANVLTF.

V is TRBV19 and J is TRBJ1-1; 7 positions agree with TRBD1. Germline V lookup: CDR1 LNHDA, CDR2 SQIVND (reference sequence). The CDR3 spans 13 residues. Unmatched junction bases numbered 4, after V lost 8 bases and J lost 1 base. As DNA, the CDR3 is TGTGCCAGTGAATGGGACAGGAACACTGAAGCTTTCTTT. It is translated as CASEWDRNTEAFF.

The rearrangement joins TRBV10-3 to TRBJ1-6, with 9 bases identical to TRBD1. The CDR3 sequence is 14 residues long. V was clipped by 4 bases and J by 7 bases; unmatched bases: 2. Germline CDR1 reads ENHRY; CDR2 reads SYGVKD. The CDR3 is CAISGQGENSPLHF. CDR3 DNA: TGTGCCATCAGTGGACAGGGGGAAAATTCACCCCTCCACTTT.

The J gene is TRBJ2-7, the V gene TRBV10-3; D unclear. The CDR3 runs 14 residues. V was cut by 6 bases and J by 2 bases, with 14 bases left in between. From germline, CDR1 is ENHRY and CDR2 SYGVKD. The CDR3 sequence is CAIRSGTATYEQYF. As DNA, the CDR3 is TGTGCCATCAGGTCTGGAACAGCAACCTACGAGCAGTACTTC.

Only one count was recorded for this clone. The chain is built from TRBV15 and TRBJ1-4; tentative D call: TRBD1 (6 bases). CDR1 and CDR2 from the germline V gene are LNHNV and YYDKDF (reference sequence). CDR3 length: 15 amino acids. Trimming removed 5 bases from V and 7 bases from J, with 17 bases in between. In nucleotides, the CDR3 is TGTGCCACCAGCTCAAACCGGGACATCGGTGAAAAACTGTTTTTT. It specifies CATSSNRDIGEKLFF.

The rearrangement links TRBV13 to TRBJ1-2, with D unresolved. CDR3 length: 13 amino acids. Germline values: CDR1 PRHDT, CDR2 FYEKMQ (reference sequence). V gave up 3 bases and J gave up 6 bases, with 11 bases separating them. The chain's CDR3 is CASSLPGGHGYTF. The CDR3 bases are TGTGCCAGCAGCTTGCCAGGAGGGCATGGCTACACCTTC.

V usage is TRBV5-6 and J usage is TRBJ2-7; D remains unclear. The germline V gene encodes CDR1 SGHDT and CDR2 YYEEEE. Trimming pared 4 bases from V and 4 bases from J, leaving 24 bases between. The CDR3 covers 17 residues. The CDR3 loop reads CASSPEPISSKRYEQYF. The DNA of the CDR3 is TGTGCCAGCAGCCCTGAACCTATATCTAGTAAGAGGTACGAGCAGTACTTC.

The chain links TRBV12-3 or TRBV12-4 to TRBJ1-6; D not resolved. V gave up 4 bases and J gave up 10 bases, with 8 bases separating them. CDR3 size: 12 residues. CDR3 coding DNA: TGTGCCAGCAGTTCGTCTAACTCACCCCTCCACTTT. It translates to CASSSSNSPLHF.

The chain has TRBV28 and TRBJ1-1; D perhaps matches TRBD1 (5 bases). The CDR3 totals 14 residues. The V gene's germline CDR1 is MDHEN and CDR2 SYDVKM. V gave up 3 bases and J gave up 1 base, with 9 bases separating them. CDR3 in DNA: TGTGCCAGCAGTTTGTTCGACAGGAACACTGAAGCTTTCTTT. Translating gives CASSLFDRNTEAFF. The full variable domain, completed using reference TRBV28 and TRBJ1-1, is DVKVTQSSRYLVKRTGEKVFLECVQDMDHENMFWYRQDPGLGLRLIYFSYDVKMKEKGDIPEGYSVSREKKERFSLILESASTNQTSMYLCASSLFDRNTEAFFGQGTRLTVV.

The V and J genes are TRBV9 and TRBJ2-7, with D perhaps matching TRBD1 (6 bases). Trimming removed 3 bases at V and 3 bases at J, with 16 bases between. Looked up from germline, CDR1 is SGDLS and CDR2 is YYNGEE. The CDR3 is made up of 15 amino acids. The CDR3 region has the DNA TGTGCCAGCAGCGAGGGGGTTTCGGTGGACTACGAGCAGTACTTC. It yields the protein CASSEGVSVDYEQYF.

This chain uses TRBV2 with TRBJ1-5; a weak D match, TRBD1 (5 bases). CDR1 and CDR2 from the germline V gene are SNHLY and FYNNEI. V was clipped by 4 bases and J by 0 bases, with 22 bases between them. This CDR3 has 19 amino acids. In DNA, the CDR3 is TGTGCCAGCAGTGGATATAGTCGAGGAGGGGACTATAGCAATCAGCCCCAGCATTTT. Residues: CASSGYSRGGDYSNQPQHF.

This clone was observed a single time. This chain links TRBV12-5 with TRBJ2-1; perhaps TRBD2 as D (6 bases). The CDR3 is 15 amino acids. Germline-derived CDR1 and CDR2 are LGHNT and FRNRAP. Between the trimmed V and J ends, which lost 3 bases and 6 bases, there was a span of 15 bases. The DNA for the CDR3 is TGTGCTAGTGGTTTCATGACCTCGGGACTCAATGAGCAGTTCTTC. Its translation: CASGFMTSGLNEQFF.

This clone was detected once. The genes are TRBV3-1 (or the pseudogene TRBV3-2) and TRBJ2-1, with a tentative D call TRBD1 (7 bases). V shed 3 bases and J shed 5 bases, with 11 bases lying between them. Germline V gives CDR1 LGHDT, CDR2 YNNKEL (reference sequence). The CDR3 is made up of 14 amino acids. This chain's CDR3 is CASSQAGGNNEQFF. CDR3 bases: TGTGCCAGCAGCCAGGCAGGGGGGAACAATGAGCAGTTCTTC.

V gene TRBV3-1 (or the pseudogene TRBV3-2) combines with J gene TRBJ2-7, with 9 nucleotides matching TRBD1. CDR3 length equals 12 residues. CDR1 is LGHDT and CDR2 is YNNKEL in the germline V gene (reference sequence). J lost 3 bases, V lost 8 bases, and 2 bases had no gene match. CDR3 in DNA: TGTGCCAGCGGGACAGGGAACTACGAGCAGTACTTC. It translates to CASGTGNYEQYF.

This clone was picked up many times. The chain is built from TRBV4-2 and TRBJ1-3; D is possibly TRBD1 (6 bases). Germline CDR1 is LGHNA and CDR2 is YNFKEQ. V dropped 11 bases and J dropped 0 bases, with 8 bases sitting between them. This CDR3 is built from 12 residues. Written as DNA, the CDR3 is TGTGCCTACAGGGACTCTGGAAACACCATATATTTT. Protein product: CAYRDSGNTIYF.

This sequence joins TRBV28 and TRBJ1-5; 9 nucleotides match TRBD1. The CDR3 loop spans 13 amino acids. Germline V gene lookup returns CDR1 MDHEN and CDR2 SYDVKM. Trimming at V came to 10 bases and at J to 4 bases, leaving 5 bases not matched to a gene. Here the CDR3 reads CATHRGRNQPQHF. In DNA form, the CDR3 reads TGTGCCACACACAGGGGGCGAAATCAGCCCCAGCATTTT.

This chain links TRBV19 with TRBJ1-2, with D unclear. The CDR3 loop spans 13 amino acids. Germline V gene data show CDR1 as LNHDA and CDR2 as SQIVND (reference sequence). Trimming took off 9 bases at V and 0 bases at J, with 11 bases between the two ends. This CDR3 is CASRAVANYGYTF. CDR3 in DNA: TGTGCCAGCCGAGCCGTAGCTAACTATGGCTACACCTTC.

V usage is TRBV2 and J usage is TRBJ2-2, with 12 nucleotides matching TRBD1. Germline values: CDR1 SNHLY, CDR2 FYNNEI. Trimming removed 2 bases from V and 2 bases from J; junction bases left unmatched: 9. The CDR3 contains 19 residues. The CDR3, as DNA: TGTGCCAGCAGTGAAAAGGGACAGGGGGCCCTCTTTAACACCGGGGAGCTGTTTTTT. This sequence encodes CASSEKGQGALFNTGELFF. Full variable domain (remainder filled in from reference TRBV2 and TRBJ2-2): EPEVTQTPSHQVTQMGQEVILRCVPISNHLYFYWYRQILGQKVEFLVSFYNNEISEKSEIFDDQFSVERPDGSNFTLKIRSTKLEDSAMYFCASSEKGQGALFNTGELFFGEGSRLTVL.

The CDR3 nucleotides read TGCGCCAGCAGCTCTAGCTTGTCGGGCTACGAGCAGTACTTC. This gives the protein CASSSSLSGYEQYF. The rearrangement links TRBV5-1 to TRBJ2-7, with D perhaps matching TRBD2 (5 bases). Germline values: CDR1 SGHRS, CDR2 YFSETQ. This CDR3 has 14 amino acids. The germline V and J ends were trimmed by 3 bases and 3 bases, with 13 bases remaining between them.

The genes are TRBV5-1 and TRBJ2-1; TRBD2 is a possible D gene (6 bases). The V and J ends lost 4 bases and 3 bases respectively, with 11 bases between them. In germline, CDR1 is SGHRS, CDR2 YFSETQ. The CDR3 length is 14 residues. CDR3 sequence: CASSPGLNYNEQFF. In nucleotides, the CDR3 is TGCGCCAGCAGCCCGGGACTTAACTACAATGAGCAGTTCTTC.

The genes are TRBV10-3 and TRBJ2-1, with 9 bases fitting TRBD1. This CDR3 is 12 amino acids long. J gave up 9 bases and V 7 bases, and 4 bases lay outside the gene matches. From germline, CDR1 is ENHRY and CDR2 SYGVKD. The CDR3 sequence: CAIKTGGTEQFF. CDR3 bases: TGTGCCATCAAGACAGGGGGGACTGAGCAGTTCTTC.

The chain uses TRBV10-3 and TRBJ2-6; TRBD1 matches at 7 bases. With V trimmed by 2 bases and J by 2 bases, 3 bases remained unmatched. Looked up from germline, CDR1 is ENHRY and CDR2 is SYGVKD. This CDR3 region has 16 residues. The CDR3, as DNA: TGTGCCATCAGTGAGACAACAGGGGCTGGGGCCAACGTCCTGACTTTC. Amino acid sequence: CAISETTGAGANVLTF.

This chain connects TRBV15 to TRBJ2-7; D perhaps matches TRBD1 (6 bases). Germline CDR1 and CDR2: LNHNV and YYDKDF (reference sequence). Trimming shortened V by 0 bases and J by 4 bases, and 10 bases separated the two germline ends. The CDR3 has 14 amino acids. The CDR3, as DNA: TGTGCCACCAGCAGAGATAACAGGGAGTACGAGCAGTACTTC. Translating it yields CATSRDNREYEQYF. The full variable domain, with the rest looked up from reference TRBV15 and TRBJ2-7, is DAMVIQNPRYQVTQFGKPVTLSCSQTLNHNVMYWYQQKSSQAPKLLFHYYDKDFNNEADTPDNFQSRRPNTSFCFLDIRSPGLGDTAMYLCATSRDNREYEQYFGPGTRLTVT.

This clone is termed medium-sized. The chain uses TRBV27 and TRBJ1-2; tentatively, D is TRBD1 (5 bases). CDR1 and CDR2 from the germline V gene are MNHEY and SMNVEV (reference sequence). The CDR3 has 15 residues. V dropped 4 bases and J dropped 1 base, with 13 bases sitting between them. CDR3 loop: CASSSDQGDNYGYTF. CDR3 coding DNA: TGTGCCAGCAGTTCCGACCAAGGGGATAACTATGGCTACACCTTC.

V is TRBV4-3 and J is TRBJ1-2, with D uncertain. CDR3 length: 15 amino acids. Trimming pared 0 bases from V and 5 bases from J, leaving 13 bases between. CDR1 is LGHNA, CDR2 YSLEER, per germline. The CDR3 DNA is TGCGCCAGCAGCCAAGATTCAGGTCAACTTTATGGCTACACCTTC. Translated: CASSQDSGQLYGYTF.

The J gene is TRBJ1-2, the V gene TRBV2, with 8 bases lining up with TRBD1. This CDR3 contains 14 residues. CDR1 is SNHLY and CDR2 is FYNNEI in the germline V gene. Trimming cost V 6 bases and J 4 bases; bases outside gene matches: 7. The CDR3 coding sequence is TGTGCCAGCAGCTCAGGGACAGGACCCTATGGCTACACCTTC. Protein sequence: CASSSGTGPYGYTF.

V is TRBV5-1 and J is TRBJ2-2, with D perhaps TRBD1 (5 bases). CDR3 length equals 16 residues. V lost 2 bases and J lost 5, with 16 bases in between. From germline, CDR1 is SGHRS and CDR2 YFSETQ. The CDR3 spells CASSLGPERGTGELFF. The CDR3, as DNA: TGCGCCAGCAGCTTAGGCCCCGAAAGGGGAACCGGGGAGCTGTTTTTT.

The rearrangement joins TRBV5-6 to TRBJ1-3, with a possible D match to TRBD1 (6 bases). CDR3 length: 15 residues. Germline lookup yields CDR1 SGHDT and CDR2 YYEEEE. The ends were cut back, 1 base at V and 0 bases at J, with 8 bases in the middle. The CDR3 reads CASSLQTGSGNTIYF. The CDR3 nucleotides are TGTGCCAGCAGCTTGCAGACAGGCTCTGGAAACACCATATATTTT.

The rearrangement links TRBV4-1 to TRBJ2-3, with 12 bases lining up with TRBD2. This CDR3 contains 17 residues. J gave up 0 bases and V 0 bases, and 1 base lay outside the gene matches. Germline CDR1 MGHRA, CDR2 YSYEKL. This chain's CDR3 is CASSQEGTSGSTDTQYF. The CDR3 DNA sequence: TGCGCCAGCAGCCAAGAGGGGACTAGCGGGAGCACAGATACGCAGTATTTT.

The chain employs TRBV7-6 and TRBJ2-2; D perhaps matches TRBD2 (6 bases). Per germline, CDR1 SGHVS and CDR2 FNYEAQ. V shed 5 bases and J shed 2 bases, with 18 bases lying between them. The CDR3 has 17 residues. CDR3 residues: CASSRLVNSGNTGELFF. The CDR3 DNA reads as TGTGCCAGCAGCCGCCTGGTTAATAGCGGAAACACCGGGGAGCTGTTTTTT.